A single sample gave rise to the 17 T cell receptor beta chains below, sequenced in a study of T cells after yellow fever vaccination. TCRdb reanalysed the 5' RACE reads using MiXCR and keeps one entry per CDR3 protein. The top ten clones hold 0.73% of a sample with around 140,000 distinct CDR3 sequences, around 7.7% of them seen once. Specimen: CD4+ T cells sorted from PBMCs, collected 5 days after the yellow fever booster vaccination. The receptors come from a man in his thirties or forties who received the YFV17D yellow fever vaccine.

This clonotype was recorded at least ten times. The chain uses TRBV27 and TRBJ1-1; no definite D call. The CDR3 is made up of 13 amino acids. V was pared by 4 bases and J by 4 bases, with 10 bases between. Germline CDR1 and CDR2: MNHEY and SMNVEV (reference sequence). The CDR3 bases are TGTGCCAGCAGTTCGGATCAAGGCACTGAAGCTTTCTTT. It specifies CASSSDQGTEAFF.

This clonotype was seen at least ten times. This rearrangement joins TRBV20-1 to TRBJ2-7; maybe TRBD2 (7 bases). CDR1 is DFQATT and CDR2 is SNEGSKA in the germline V gene (reference sequence). The CDR3 runs 13 residues. Between the trimmed V and J ends, which lost 4 bases and 7 bases, there was a span of 17 bases. CDR3 loop: CSANREGREEQYF. CDR3 nucleotide sequence: TGCAGTGCTAACAGGGAGGGGAGGGAGGAGCAGTACTTC.

This clonotype was observed many times. The chain uses TRBV7-2 and TRBJ2-5; 7 bases agree with TRBD2. This CDR3 has 15 residues. V shed 0 bases, J shed 5 bases, and the junction held 6 bases outside the gene matches. Germline V gives CDR1 SGHTA, CDR2 FQGNSA. CDR3 DNA: TGTGCCAGCAGCTTAGCAGCGGGAAGAAGGGAGACCCAGTACTTC. This translates into CASSLAAGRRETQYF.

This clonotype has ten or more counts. The chain employs TRBV5-1 and TRBJ2-7, with D possibly TRBD1 on 6 matching bases. The CDR3 runs to 15 residues. V lost 0 bases to trimming and J lost 2 bases, with 12 bases between them. Germline lookup yields CDR1 SGHRS and CDR2 YFSETQ. CDR3 amino acids: CASSLETGWAYEQYF. The DNA of the CDR3 is TGCGCCAGCAGCTTGGAAACAGGGTGGGCCTACGAGCAGTACTTC.

This clonotype was recorded at least ten times. The J gene is TRBJ2-5, the V gene TRBV20-1; D call uncertain. This CDR3 comprises 11 residues. Germline V gene data show CDR1 as DFQATT and CDR2 as SNEGSKA (reference sequence). V was shortened by 5 bases and J by 5 bases, with 9 bases between the two germline ends. The CDR3 region is CSAWTRETQYF. CDR3 nucleotides: TGCAGTGCTTGGACGCGGGAGACCCAGTACTTC.

This clonotype was counted ten times or more. The chain is built from TRBV4-3 and TRBJ2-1; 7 bases match TRBD2. Germline V CDR1 and CDR2: LGHNA, YSLEER. J gave up 0 bases and V 0 bases, and 2 bases lay outside the gene matches. The CDR3 consists of 16 residues. CDR3 amino acids: CASSQEGRGSYNEQFF. The CDR3 DNA reads TGCGCCAGCAGCCAAGAGGGGAGGGGCTCCTACAATGAGCAGTTCTTC.

This clonotype showed up many times. The rearrangement joins TRBV5-1 to TRBJ2-1; a weak D match, TRBD2 (6 bases). The CDR3 sequence is 15 residues long. Germline-derived CDR1 and CDR2 are SGHRS and YFSETQ. V dropped 0 bases and J dropped 0 bases, with 7 bases sitting between them. CDR3 loop: CASSLVGSSYNEQFF. The CDR3 DNA reads as TGCGCCAGCAGCTTGGTCGGGAGCTCCTACAATGAGCAGTTCTTC.

This clonotype was recorded many times. The chain joins TRBV2 to TRBJ1-2, with D uncertain. The CDR3 sequence is 12 residues long. Per the germline V gene, CDR1 is SNHLY and CDR2 is FYNNEI. Trimming pared 2 bases from V and 5 bases from J, leaving 6 bases between. The CDR3 spells CASSENVYGYTF. CDR3 nucleotide sequence: TGTGCCAGCAGTGAAAACGTATATGGCTACACCTTC.

This clonotype was seen many times. J is TRBJ1-1 and V is TRBV11-2, with 10 bases that match TRBD1. This CDR3 region has 13 residues. The germline gives CDR1 SGHAT, CDR2 FQNNGV. Trimming removed 5 bases from V and 7 bases from J; junction bases left unmatched: 4. DNA for the CDR3: TGTGCCAGCAGCAACCGGGACAGGGGTGAAGCTTTCTTT. Residues: CASSNRDRGEAFF.

At least ten counts were recorded for this clonotype. The chain combines TRBV25-1 with TRBJ1-4; 7 bases line up with TRBD1. Trimming removed 7 bases from V and 7 bases from J; junction bases left unmatched: 9. The CDR3 sequence is 14 residues long. Germline CDR1 MGHDK, CDR2 SYGVNS. As DNA, the CDR3 is TGTGCCAGCACCTCACAGGGGCTTATTGAAAAACTGTTTTTT. Translating it yields CASTSQGLIEKLFF.

This clonotype has ten or more counts. The V and J genes are TRBV5-1 and TRBJ2-4, with TRBD1 identical over 8 bases. This CDR3 comprises 22 residues. The V gene's germline CDR1 is SGHRS and CDR2 YFSETQ. V shed 0 bases, J shed 0 bases, and the junction held 20 bases outside the gene matches. The CDR3 region has the DNA TGCGCCAGCAGCTTGGCCTATCAGGGGGCACAGGGATGGACGTTAGCCAAAAACATTCAGTACTTC. Protein product: CASSLAYQGAQGWTLAKNIQYF.

This clonotype showed up many times. This rearrangement joins TRBV5-1 to TRBJ2-2, with D perhaps TRBD2 (5 bases). The CDR3 sequence is 15 residues long. Germline CDR1 and CDR2: SGHRS and YFSETQ. Trimming pared 2 bases from V and 5 bases from J, leaving 13 bases between. Here the CDR3 DNA reads TGCGCCAGCAGCTTTCTCCTAGCCACTACCGGGGAGCTGTTTTTT. Translating gives CASSFLLATTGELFF.

A note on this clonotype: A clone one base away is much larger, so this may be a read error. DNA of the CDR3: TGTGCCAGCAGCCCCTCTAGCGGGAGCTCCTACGGGCAGTACTTC. This encodes CASSPSSGSSYGQYF. The chain is built from TRBV2 and TRBJ2-7; 10 bases align to TRBD2. There are 15 residues in the CDR3. From germline, CDR1 is SNHLY and CDR2 FYNNEI.

This clonotype was counted only a few times. This chain connects TRBV7-6 to TRBJ2-7, with 10 bases fitting TRBD2. The CDR3 covers 16 residues. Germline V gene sequence: CDR1 SGHVS, CDR2 FNYEAQ. The V gene end was trimmed by 5 bases and the J gene end by 1 base; junction bases not matched to a gene: 8. The CDR3, as DNA: TGTGCCAGCAGCCAGGCTTCTAGCGGGGGTTCCTACGAGCAGTACTTC. It yields the protein CASSQASSGGSYEQYF.

This clonotype was recorded many times. The V gene is TRBV7-8, the J gene TRBJ2-3, with a tentative D call TRBD2 (5 bases). The CDR3 is 13 residues long. Trimming took off 4 bases at V and 4 bases at J, with 9 bases between the two ends. Germline CDR1 is SGHVS and CDR2 is FQNEAQ. The CDR3 coding sequence is TGTGCCAGCAGCTGGAGCGGTCCAGATACGCAGTATTTT. This translates into CASSWSGPDTQYF.

This chain uses TRBV20-1 with TRBJ2-3; weak D call: TRBD1 (5 bases). The CDR3 loop spans 15 amino acids. Germline V gene sequence: CDR1 DFQATT, CDR2 SNEGSKA (reference sequence). Trimming removed 2 bases at V and 8 bases at J, with 20 bases between. CDR3 amino acids: CSARLAQMARGTQYF. The DNA of the CDR3 is TGCAGTGCTAGACTCGCACAGATGGCAAGGGGTACGCAGTATTTT.

At least ten counts were recorded for this clonotype. This chain connects TRBV29-1 to TRBJ2-1; D gene ambiguous. Germline CDR1 reads SQVTM; CDR2 reads ANQGSEA. V was cut by 7 bases and J by 0 bases, with 13 bases left in between. This CDR3 has 14 residues. CDR3 loop: CSAKRKSSYNEQFF. CDR3 nucleotides: TGCAGCGCAAAACGCAAGAGCTCCTACAATGAGCAGTTCTTC.